The sample holds many counts of the clone carrying this T cell receptor beta chain. This record comes from a study of CD8 T cells in ankylosing spondylitis. This CDR3 contains 15 residues. Trimming took off 3 bases at V and 7 bases at J, with 15 bases between the two ends. CDR1 is LGHDT, CDR2 YNNKEL, per germline (reference sequence). From the 5' RACE reads, TCRdb called clonotypes with MiXCR, one entry per CDR3 protein. Of approximately 250,000 distinct CDR3 sequences in the sample, about 11% were seen once. The TCR sequence derives from a male donor with ankylosing spondylitis or in good health (not recorded which). V is TRBV3-1 and J is TRBJ2-2, with D possibly TRBD2 on 5 matching bases. Sequencing was carried out using blood, either unsorted or a sorted T cell fraction (not recorded which). The CDR3 reads CASSHTGVEVGELFF. The CDR3 nucleotides are TGTGCCAGCAGCCATACTGGGGTGGAGGTCGGGGAGCTGTTTTTT.